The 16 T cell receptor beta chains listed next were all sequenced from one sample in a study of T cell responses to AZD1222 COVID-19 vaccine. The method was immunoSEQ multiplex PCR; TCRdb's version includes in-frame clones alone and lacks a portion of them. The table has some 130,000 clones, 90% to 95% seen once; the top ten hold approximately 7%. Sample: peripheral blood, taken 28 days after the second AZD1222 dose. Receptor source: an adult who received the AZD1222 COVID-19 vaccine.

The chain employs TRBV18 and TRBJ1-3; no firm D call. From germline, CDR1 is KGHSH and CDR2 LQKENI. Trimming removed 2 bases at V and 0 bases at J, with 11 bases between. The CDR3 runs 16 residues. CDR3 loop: CASSPRSESSGNTIYF. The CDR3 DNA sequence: TGTGCCAGCTCACCAAGAAGTGAAAGCTCTGGAAACACCATATATTTT.

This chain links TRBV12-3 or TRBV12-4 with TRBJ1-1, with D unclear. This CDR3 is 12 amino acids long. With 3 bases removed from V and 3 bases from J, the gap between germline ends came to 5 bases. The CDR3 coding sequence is TGTGCCAGCAGTTTCCGATACACTGAAGCTTTCTTT. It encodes CASSFRYTEAFF.

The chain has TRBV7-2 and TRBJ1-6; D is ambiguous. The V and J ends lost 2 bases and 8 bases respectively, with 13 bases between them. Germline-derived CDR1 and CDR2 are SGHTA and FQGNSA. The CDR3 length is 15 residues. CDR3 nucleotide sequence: TGTGCCAGCAGCTTAATTGGGCGTTGGGATTCACCCCTCCACTTT. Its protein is CASSLIGRWDSPLHF.

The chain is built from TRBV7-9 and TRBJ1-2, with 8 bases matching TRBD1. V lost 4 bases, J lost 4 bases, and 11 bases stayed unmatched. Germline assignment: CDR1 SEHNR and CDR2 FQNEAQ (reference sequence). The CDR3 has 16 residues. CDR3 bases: TGTGCCAGCAGCTCGCTAACCGGGACAGGACCCTATGGCTACACCTTC. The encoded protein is CASSSLTGTGPYGYTF. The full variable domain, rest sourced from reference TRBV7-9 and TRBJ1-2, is DTGVSQNPRHKITKRGQNVTFRCDPISEHNRLYWYRQTLGQGPEFLTYFQNEAQLEKSRLLSDRFSAERPKGSFSTLEIQRTEQGDSAMYLCASSSLTGTGPYGYTFGSGTRLTVV.

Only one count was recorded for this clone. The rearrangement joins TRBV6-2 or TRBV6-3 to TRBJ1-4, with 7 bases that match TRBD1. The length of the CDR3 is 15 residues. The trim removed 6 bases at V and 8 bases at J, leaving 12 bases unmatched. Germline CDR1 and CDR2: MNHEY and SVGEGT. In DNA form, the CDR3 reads TGTGCCAGCAGCCGGTCAACAGGGGCGTACGAAAAACTGTTTTTT. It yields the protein CASSRSTGAYEKLFF.

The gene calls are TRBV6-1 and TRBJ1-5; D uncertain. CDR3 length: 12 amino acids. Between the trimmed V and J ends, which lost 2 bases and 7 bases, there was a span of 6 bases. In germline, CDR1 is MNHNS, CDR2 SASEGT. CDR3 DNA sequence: TGTGCCAGCAGTGAAAGCTGGCAGCCCCAGCATTTT. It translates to CASSESWQPQHF.

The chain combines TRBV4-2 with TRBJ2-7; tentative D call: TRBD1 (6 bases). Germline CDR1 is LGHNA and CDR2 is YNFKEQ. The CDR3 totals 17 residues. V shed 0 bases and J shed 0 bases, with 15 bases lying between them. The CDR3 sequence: CASSQESPGAPSYEQYF. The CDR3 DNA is TGTGCCAGCAGCCAAGAAAGTCCAGGGGCCCCCTCCTACGAGCAGTACTTC.

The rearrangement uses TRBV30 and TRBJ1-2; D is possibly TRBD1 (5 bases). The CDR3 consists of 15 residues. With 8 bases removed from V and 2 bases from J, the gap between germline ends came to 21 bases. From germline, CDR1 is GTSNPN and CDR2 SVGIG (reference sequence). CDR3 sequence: CARRQFGTGNYGYTF. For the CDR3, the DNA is TGTGCCAGAAGACAGTTCGGGACTGGGAACTATGGCTACACCTTC.

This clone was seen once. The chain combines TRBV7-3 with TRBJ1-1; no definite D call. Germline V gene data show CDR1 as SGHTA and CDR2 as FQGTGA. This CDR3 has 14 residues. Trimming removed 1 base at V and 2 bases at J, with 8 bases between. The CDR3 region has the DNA TGTGCCAGCAGCTTAAGTGGGCCTAACACTGAAGCTTTCTTT. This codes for CASSLSGPNTEAFF.

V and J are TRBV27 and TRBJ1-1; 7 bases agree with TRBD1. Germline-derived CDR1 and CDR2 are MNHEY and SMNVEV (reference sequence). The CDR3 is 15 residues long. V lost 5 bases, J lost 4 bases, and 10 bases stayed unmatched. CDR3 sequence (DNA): TGTGCCAGCAGTCCGACGTACAGGGGATTCACTGAAGCTTTCTTT. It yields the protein CASSPTYRGFTEAFF.

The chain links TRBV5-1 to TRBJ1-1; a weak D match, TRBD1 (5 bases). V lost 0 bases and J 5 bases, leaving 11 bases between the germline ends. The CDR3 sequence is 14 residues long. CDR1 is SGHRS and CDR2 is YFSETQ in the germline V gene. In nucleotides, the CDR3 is TGCGCCAGCAGCTTGGAACTGGACAAAACTGAAGCTTTCTTT. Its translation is CASSLELDKTEAFF.

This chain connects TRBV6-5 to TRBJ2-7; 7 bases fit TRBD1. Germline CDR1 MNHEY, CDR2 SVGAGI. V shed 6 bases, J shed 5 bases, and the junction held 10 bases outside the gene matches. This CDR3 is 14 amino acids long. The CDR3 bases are TGTGCCAGCAGCCGGACAGGTATATCCCACGAGCAGTACTTC. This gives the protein CASSRTGISHEQYF.

DNA for the CDR3: TGTGCCAGCAGCCACCACGGAGCTAACTATGGCTACACCTTC. It yields the protein CASSHHGANYGYTF. V usage is TRBV6-2 or TRBV6-3 and J usage is TRBJ1-2; no clear D gene. The CDR3 sequence is 14 residues long. Trimming took 6 bases from V and 0 from J, leaving 11 bases between them. From germline, CDR1 is MNHEY and CDR2 SVGEGT.

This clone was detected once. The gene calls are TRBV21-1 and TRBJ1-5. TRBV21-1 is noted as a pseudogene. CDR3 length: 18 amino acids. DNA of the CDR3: TGTGCCAGCAGCAAAGGTAGTTTCGACCCTATGGGGGGTCAGCCCCAGCATTTT. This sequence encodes CASSKGSFDPMGGQPQHF.

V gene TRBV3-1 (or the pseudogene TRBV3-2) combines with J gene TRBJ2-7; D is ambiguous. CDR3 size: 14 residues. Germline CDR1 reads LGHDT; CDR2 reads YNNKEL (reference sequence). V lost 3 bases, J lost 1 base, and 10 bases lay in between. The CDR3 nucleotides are TGTGCCAGCAGCCATGGCCTAGGGTCCTACGAGCAGTACTTC. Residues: CASSHGLGSYEQYF.

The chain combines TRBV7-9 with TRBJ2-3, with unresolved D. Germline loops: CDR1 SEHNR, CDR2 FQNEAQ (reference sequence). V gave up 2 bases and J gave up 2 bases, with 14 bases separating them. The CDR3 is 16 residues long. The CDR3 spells CASSLLYKGITDTQYF. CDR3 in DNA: TGTGCCAGCAGCTTACTCTACAAGGGTATCACAGATACGCAGTATTTT.